This T cell receptor (beta chain) was recorded in a study of beta chain features in type 1 diabetes. Germline CDR1 reads SGHTA; CDR2 reads FQGNSA. V was shortened by 1 base and J by 9 bases, with 16 bases between the two germline ends. This CDR3 has 16 residues. Investigators reverse transcribed all isolated RNA, so they sequenced expressed TCRB transcripts. The protocol was immunoSEQ multiplex PCR, while the TCRdb copy is restricted to in-frame clones and leaves out a portion. The table lists 300,000 to 350,000 clones, 14% of them singletons. A few counts support this clone. V and J are TRBV7-2 and TRBJ1-6; D may be TRBD1 (6 bases). The sequence came from a man aged 25 to 40 in good health. Sequencing input: central memory CD4+ T cells from blood. Here the CDR3 reads CASSLVAGVGSSPLHF. For the CDR3, the DNA is TGTGCCAGCAGCTTAGTGGCAGGGGTTGGTAGTTCACCCCTCCACTTT.